The 21 T cell receptor beta chains given below trace back to one sample, sequenced in a study of shared clonotypes between healthy human individuals (TCRdb year 2020). CD8 naive samples consisted of CD45RO-negative cells that were positively selected for CCR7, yielding a CD45RA+CCR7+ population without TemRA cells. Libraries came from the immunoSEQ multiplex PCR assay. In TCRdb, the immuneACCESS table is reduced to in-frame sequences with V and J assigned. These tables do not hold every clone; where another copy was compared, an unresolved V gene accounts for under half, and the others remain unexplained. This sample holds some 2.1 million clones; about 93% were observed only once. The top ten clones comprise more than 1.5% of the sample. The material sequenced was naive CD8+ T cells from PBMCs. In the paper's terms, the cell subset or site label means: CD45RA+CCR7+. These receptors all come from a man between 18 and 35 years old in good health. Some clones in this sample may be carry-over from other donors' samples.

V is TRBV13 and J is TRBJ1-4; D uncertain. Trimming pared 2 bases from V and 4 bases from J, leaving 11 bases between. The CDR3 extends over 15 amino acids. Looked up from germline, CDR1 is PRHDT and CDR2 is FYEKMQ (reference sequence). CDR3 amino acids: CASSLRGYINEKLFF. The CDR3 bases are TGTGCCAGCAGCTTAAGAGGGTATATTAATGAAAAACTGTTTTTT. The full variable domain, with the rest looked up from reference TRBV13 and TRBJ1-4, is AAGVIQSPRHLIKEKRETATLKCYPIPRHDTVYWYQQGPGQDPQFLISFYEKMQSDKGSIPDRFSAQQFSDYHSELNMSSLELGDSALYFCASSLRGYINEKLFFGSGTQLSVL.

J is TRBJ1-1 and V is TRBV9; 7 nucleotides agree with TRBD1. V trimming: 3 bases; J trimming: 8 bases; junction bases outside the gene matches: 4. Germline lookup yields CDR1 SGDLS and CDR2 YYNGEE. This CDR3 has 12 residues. CDR3 region: CASSGDSAEAFF. The CDR3 coding sequence is TGTGCCAGCAGCGGGGACAGCGCCGAAGCTTTCTTT. Full variable domain (missing parts from reference TRBV9 and TRBJ1-1): DSGVTQTPKHLITATGQRVTLRCSPRSGDLSVYWYQQSLDQGLQFLIQYYNGEERAKGNILERFSAQQFPDLHSELNLSSLELGDSALYFCASSGDSAEAFFGQGTRLTVV.

Notes on this clone: This sample includes further DNA sequences coding for the same CDR3. CDR3 protein: CSVRQGFYEQYF. In DNA form, the CDR3 reads TGCAGCGTTAGACAGGGTTTCTACGAGCAGTACTTC. This sequence joins TRBV29-1 and TRBJ2-7; TRBD1 matches at 7 bases. CDR3 length equals 12 residues. Trimming cost V 5 bases and J 3 bases; bases outside gene matches: 4. CDR1 is SQVTM, CDR2 ANQGSEA, per germline.

The chain has TRBV5-1 and TRBJ2-7; D is perhaps TRBD1 (5 bases). The CDR3 totals 16 residues. Germline-derived CDR1 and CDR2 are SGHRS and YFSETQ. Trimming removed 0 bases from V and 3 bases from J, with 16 bases in between. CDR3 sequence (DNA): TGCGCCAGCAGCTTGGGTTTTAGGCAGGGCGACTACGAGCAGTACTTC. Protein product: CASSLGFRQGDYEQYF. The full variable domain, completed using reference TRBV5-1 and TRBJ2-7, is KAGVTQTPRYLIKTRGQQVTLSCSPISGHRSVSWYQQTPGQGLQFLFEYFSETQRNKGNFPGRFSGRQFSNSRSEMNVSTLELGDSALYLCASSLGFRQGDYEQYFGPGTRLTVT.

This chain links TRBV15 with TRBJ2-4; D may be TRBD2 (5 bases). The CDR3 covers 12 residues. The ends were cut back, 9 bases at V and 0 bases at J, with 6 bases in the middle. CDR1 is LNHNV, CDR2 YYDKDF, per germline (reference sequence). CDR3 amino acids: CATREAKNIQYF. CDR3 DNA: TGTGCCACTCGGGAAGCCAAAAACATTCAGTACTTC.

This sequence joins TRBV6-1 and TRBJ1-1, with unresolved D. CDR3 length equals 14 residues. V gave up 6 bases and J gave up 0 bases, with 11 bases separating them. Germline V gene sequence: CDR1 MNHNS, CDR2 SASEGT. The CDR3 loop reads CASRVRGMNTEAFF. CDR3 coding DNA: TGTGCCAGCAGAGTACGGGGAATGAACACTGAAGCTTTCTTT.

The chain couples TRBV27 to TRBJ2-7; 8 bases are a match to TRBD1. CDR1 is MNHEY and CDR2 is SMNVEV in the germline V gene (reference sequence). The CDR3 has 15 amino acids. Trimming removed 6 bases from V and 5 bases from J; junction bases left unmatched: 12. CDR3 in amino acids: CASSEIWGQVNEQYF. CDR3 nucleotide sequence: TGTGCCAGCAGCGAAATTTGGGGACAGGTTAACGAGCAGTACTTC.

This chain uses TRBV28 with TRBJ2-7; tentative D call: TRBD2 (5 bases). This CDR3 contains 15 residues. Deletions cut 6 bases from V and 1 base from J, with 16 bases between. CDR1 and CDR2 (germline): MDHEN, SYDVKM. Here the CDR3 DNA reads TGTGCCAGCAGACAACGGGGTGGAACTTCCTACGAGCAGTACTTC. Amino acids: CASRQRGGTSYEQYF.

V gene TRBV27 combines with J gene TRBJ2-1; 10 nucleotides line up with TRBD2. From germline, CDR1 is MNHEY and CDR2 SMNVEV (reference sequence). CDR3 size: 16 residues. The trim removed 5 bases at V and 7 bases at J, leaving 11 bases unmatched. DNA of the CDR3: TGTGCCAGCAGTAGCCATACTAGCGGGAAGTTTAATGAGCAGTTCTTC. It yields the protein CASSSHTSGKFNEQFF.

This clone has only one observation. One end of the junction is discordant with germline, which a read error may explain. The DNA of the CDR3 is TGTGCCAGCAGCTCCAACAATGAGCAGTTCTTC. Amino acids: CASSSNNEQFF. This rearrangement joins TRBV5-4 to TRBJ2-1; D gene uncertain. Per germline, CDR1 SGHNT and CDR2 YYREEE (reference sequence). This CDR3 comprises 11 residues.

This clone was counted only a few times. The CDR3 DNA reads TGTGCCAGCAGTTACTTAGCCCAAGCTTTCTTT. Protein sequence: CASSYLAQAFF. The rearrangement links TRBV6-6 to TRBJ1-1; D call uncertain. The germline V gene has CDR1 MNHNY and CDR2 SVGAGI (reference sequence). This CDR3 spans 11 amino acids. Trimming took off 1 base at V and 9 bases at J, with 6 bases between the two ends.

This clone was seen once. The chain has TRBV9 and TRBJ2-3, with TRBD2 identical over 8 bases. This CDR3 has 15 amino acids. CDR1 is SGDLS and CDR2 is YYNGEE in the germline V gene. The ends lost 7 bases at V and 4 bases at J; junction bases unmatched: 11. CDR3 residues: CASSLAGKGADTQYF. CDR3 sequence (DNA): TGTGCCAGCTCTTTAGCGGGAAAGGGTGCAGATACGCAGTATTTT.

The chain links TRBV7-9 to TRBJ2-5; D might be TRBD1 (6 bases). Germline V gene sequence: CDR1 SEHNR, CDR2 FQNEAQ (reference sequence). There are 15 residues in the CDR3. V lost 6 bases and J 4 bases, leaving 18 bases between the germline ends. CDR3 coding DNA: TGTGCCAGCAGGAAAGCGGACAGTATTGCAGAGACCCAGTACTTC. Protein product: CASRKADSIAETQYF.

The rearrangement uses TRBV5-8 and TRBJ2-3, with 11 nucleotides matching TRBD2. CDR3 length: 17 residues. Germline assignment: CDR1 SGHTS and CDR2 YDEGEE. J lost 2 bases, V lost 4 bases, and 9 bases had no gene match. CDR3 bases: TGTGCCAGCAGCCTCATGGGACTAGCGGATATCACAGATACGCAGTATTTT. Translation gives CASSLMGLADITDTQYF.

This clone was picked up one time. The germline gene is not matched at one end of the junction; a read error may be the cause. The genes are TRBV6-1 and TRBJ1-2; unclear D gene. Germline V gene sequence: CDR1 MNHNS, CDR2 SASEGT. The CDR3 sequence is 9 residues long. The CDR3 DNA follows: TGTGCCAGCAGTGAACCTGATACGTTC. As protein: CASSEPDTF.

The chain employs TRBV19 and TRBJ2-5, with 10 bases aligning to TRBD1. The CDR3 contains 15 residues. Per the germline V gene, CDR1 is LNHDA and CDR2 is SQIVND (reference sequence). V gave up 7 bases and J gave up 9 bases; unmatched junction bases: 14. The CDR3 DNA sequence: TGTGCCAGTAACGTGAGGACAGGGGGTAGCGAGGCCCAGTACTTC. It translates to CASNVRTGGSEAQYF.

The J gene is TRBJ2-7, the V gene TRBV30, with D tentatively TRBD1 or TRBD2 (5 bases each). Germline lookup yields CDR1 GTSNPN and CDR2 SVGIG (reference sequence). The CDR3 runs to 18 residues. V was trimmed by 0 bases and J by 0 bases, leaving 21 bases between them. The CDR3 DNA reads as TGTGCCTGGAGTGTCGCCCGTTGGGGGTCAGGGAGCTCCTACGAGCAGTACTTC. This codes for CAWSVARWGSGSSYEQYF.

This clone appeared once. The chain links TRBV11-3 to TRBJ2-2, with D unclear. This CDR3 has 14 amino acids. Per germline, CDR1 SGHNT and CDR2 YENEEA. V dropped 4 bases and J dropped 0 bases, with 6 bases sitting between them. CDR3 residues: CASSWNPNTGELFF. CDR3 coding DNA: TGTGCCAGCAGCTGGAACCCGAACACCGGGGAGCTGTTTTTT.

The chain links TRBV7-2 to TRBJ2-1; D remains unclear. The V end was cut by 5 bases, the J end by 5 bases, with 4 bases between. CDR1 and CDR2 (germline): SGHTA, FQGNSA. This CDR3 spans 11 amino acids. The DNA of the CDR3 is TGTGCCAGCAGCCAGGACAATGAGCAGTTCTTC. Protein product: CASSQDNEQFF.

As for this clone: Other DNA sequences of this sample code for an identical CDR3. The chain links TRBV7-9 to TRBJ2-7; D is ambiguous. The V and J ends lost 2 bases and 1 base respectively, with 3 bases between them. Germline V CDR1 and CDR2: SEHNR, FQNEAQ (reference sequence). The CDR3 length is 12 residues. The CDR3 DNA is TGTGCCAGCAGCTTAAGTTCCTACGAGCAGTACTTC. This sequence encodes CASSLSSYEQYF.

On this clone: Other DNA sequences in the sample encode the same CDR3. V and J are TRBV9 and TRBJ2-1; D is undetermined. The CDR3 contains 11 residues. The germline gives CDR1 SGDLS, CDR2 YYNGEE. V was clipped by 0 bases and J by 10 bases, with 5 bases between them. CDR3 amino acids: CASSVADEQFF. In DNA form, the CDR3 reads TGTGCCAGCAGCGTAGCGGACGAGCAGTTCTTC.